This T cell receptor beta chain was profiled in a study of CD8 T cells in ankylosing spondylitis. CDR1 and CDR2 from the germline V gene are SQVTM and ANQGSEA. V lost 2 bases, J lost 9 bases, and 11 bases lay in between. CDR3 size: 12 residues. For TCR beta, libraries came from quantitative 5'-RACE with molecular barcodes. TCRdb independently ran MiXCR on the 5' RACE reads; one entry per CDR3 protein. The sample yields more than 150,000 distinct CDR3 sequences, around a sixth seen once. Study results and limitations: A subset of motif variants has previously been described in the synovial fluid and blood of reactive arthritis.

The sample holds many counts of this clonotype. Its antigen remains unknown. The rearrangement uses TRBV29-1 and TRBJ2-4, with D maybe TRBD1 (6 bases). What was sequenced was blood, either unsorted or a sorted T cell fraction (not recorded which). The receptor comes from a male donor under 35 with ankylosing spondylitis or in good health (not recorded which). The CDR3 sequence: CSVEWGQAIQYF. CDR3 coding DNA: TGCAGCGTTGAATGGGGGCAGGCCATTCAGTACTTC.